These T cell receptor beta chains were read from a single sample in a study of CD8 T cells in ankylosing spondylitis. TCRdb used MiXCR to reprocess the 5' RACE reads, holding one entry per CDR3 protein. In the table there are 200,000 to 250,000 distinct CDR3 sequences, 20% to 30% of which are singletons. The source material was blood, either unsorted or a sorted T cell fraction (not recorded which). All receptors come from a male donor with ankylosing spondylitis or in good health (not recorded which). Each CDR3 is given with its conserved first and last residue. Fields, in order: J gene, V gene, CDR3 protein.

j_call: TRBJ2-7; v_call: TRBV27; cdr3_aa: CASNSFYEQYF
j_call: TRBJ2-7; v_call: TRBV12-3/TRBV12-4; cdr3_aa: CASSLAGLEQYF
j_call: TRBJ2-5; v_call: TRBV5-6; cdr3_aa: CASSRFRGTETQYF
j_call: TRBJ1-5; v_call: TRBV18; cdr3_aa: CASSPDTSNQPQHF
j_call: TRBJ2-5; v_call: TRBV12-3/TRBV12-4; cdr3_aa: CASTREVQETQYF
j_call: TRBJ2-5; v_call: TRBV7-2; cdr3_aa: CAVGETQYF
j_call: TRBJ2-5; v_call: TRBV29-1; cdr3_aa: CSVKLVGETQYF
j_call: TRBJ2-7; v_call: TRBV5-1; cdr3_aa: CASSTDPFDDEQYF
j_call: TRBJ2-7; v_call: TRBV5-1; cdr3_aa: CASSLGRTNYEQYF
j_call: TRBJ2-5; v_call: TRBV5-1; cdr3_aa: CASSTQGGQETQYF
j_call: TRBJ2-7; v_call: TRBV5-1; cdr3_aa: CASSLQTGKNEQYF
j_call: TRBJ2-7; v_call: TRBV20-1; cdr3_aa: CSAPSPPRYEQYF
j_call: TRBJ2-1; v_call: TRBV20-1; cdr3_aa: CSANIAGEGNEQFF
j_call: TRBJ2-7; v_call: TRBV20-1; cdr3_aa: CSARGFGSRVYEQYF
j_call: TRBJ2-7; v_call: TRBV12-3/TRBV12-4; cdr3_aa: CASSLPGRWEQYF
j_call: TRBJ1-1; v_call: TRBV6-1; cdr3_aa: CASKTGPWTFEAFF
j_call: TRBJ1-1; v_call: TRBV29-1; cdr3_aa: CSVGILTGMNTEAFF